A selection of T cell receptor beta chains follows, all from one sample in a study of T cells in Graves' hyperthyroidism and ophthalmopathy. TCRdb redid the calling of the multiplex PCR reads with MiXCR, one entry per CDR3 protein. The table shows more than 300,000 distinct CDR3 sequences, with approximately 15% occurring only once. The sample comprised blood. The receptors were gathered from a woman in her 30s with Graves' ophthalmopathy. The conserved cysteine and the conserved F or W are not part of the CDR3 here.

cdr3_aa,v_call,j_call,cdr3_length
ASSVSRVLNTEAF,TRBV2,TRBJ1-1,13
ASRDRLNEKLF,TRBV5-1,TRBJ1-4,11
ASRGGGGETQY,TRBV28,TRBJ2-5,11
ASSRRHRVGGNQPQH,TRBV28,TRBJ1-5,15
ASSPVSTGSSPLH,TRBV9,TRBJ1-6,13
ASSPTLGTSGGETQY,TRBV4-2,TRBJ2-5,15
ASSPTVGVTYEQY,TRBV7-8,TRBJ2-7,13
SARDSGAYEQY,TRBV20-1,TRBJ2-7,11
ASSPTDTNEQF,TRBV5-4,TRBJ2-1,11
ASSPLDRPLDEQF,TRBV7-8,TRBJ2-1,13